The 12 T cell receptor beta chains given below trace back to one sample, sequenced in a study of human T cells and chemical hapten exposure. Each CDR3 protein gets one entry after TCRdb re-called the RACE reads with MiXCR. The sample holds 100,000 to 150,000 distinct CDR3 sequences, approximately 10% seen once. The time point is: patch test 3, about 24 weeks after DPC sensitization. Documented treatment: therapeutic diphenylcyclopropenone sensitization with weekly scalp DPC. This material consisted of whole blood, taken in connection with sensitization to the hapten diphenylcyclopropenone (DPC). The origin of the receptors is a woman aged 45-60 years with alopecia areata. Some clones in this sample may be carry-over from other donors' samples.

This clonotype showed up just a few times. The chain combines TRBV6-5 with TRBJ2-7; D might be TRBD2 (5 bases). The length of the CDR3 is 14 residues. CDR1 and CDR2 (germline): MNHEY, SVGAGI. V was clipped by 10 bases and J by 2 bases, with 18 bases between them. Here the CDR3 DNA reads TGTGCCACCTACGCTAGCCGCACTCCCTACGAGCAGTACTTC. Translation gives CATYASRTPYEQYF.

This clonotype was seen a few times. V gene TRBV11-2 combines with J gene TRBJ2-1; a weak D match, TRBD1 (5 bases). Germline V CDR1 and CDR2: SGHAT, FQNNGV. Trimming removed 6 bases at V and 6 bases at J, with 18 bases between. CDR3 length: 15 amino acids. In nucleotides, the CDR3 is TGTGCCAGCAGGCCAATTTACAGGAATGGCAATGAGCAGTTCTTC. Its protein is CASRPIYRNGNEQFF.

This clonotype came up a few times. One junction end disagrees with the germline gene, perhaps due to a read error. The V call is TRBV13, the J call TRBJ2-3; no firm D call. This CDR3 spans 12 amino acids. Germline assignment: CDR1 PRHDT and CDR2 FYEKMQ (reference sequence). This chain's CDR3 is CASSLLTHTQYF. The CDR3 DNA reads as TGTGCCAGCAGCCTACTCACACATACGCAGTATTTT.

The gene calls are TRBV7-2 and TRBJ2-3; TRBD2 agrees at 11 bases. V dropped 1 base and J dropped 10; count of bases not matched to a gene: 4. The CDR3 covers 14 residues. Looked up from germline, CDR1 is SGHTA and CDR2 is FQGNSA. CDR3: CASSLGDSGRAQYF. DNA of the CDR3: TGTGCCAGCAGCTTAGGTGATAGCGGGAGGGCGCAGTATTTT.

This chain uses TRBV6-1 with TRBJ2-5; D tentatively fits TRBD1 or TRBD2 (5 bases each). V was trimmed by 2 bases and J by 4 bases, leaving 8 bases between them. The CDR3 is 13 residues long. CDR1 and CDR2 from the germline V gene are MNHNS and SASEGT. CDR3 amino acids: CASSEYGGETQYF. CDR3 coding DNA: TGTGCCAGCAGTGAATATGGGGGAGAGACCCAGTACTTC.

V usage is TRBV20-1 and J usage is TRBJ2-3; D possibly uses TRBD1 or TRBD2 (5 bases each). V dropped 3 bases and J dropped 2 bases, with 12 bases sitting between them. There are 14 residues in the CDR3. Germline values: CDR1 DFQATT, CDR2 SNEGSKA (reference sequence). CDR3: CSARGTQLTDTQYF. Here the CDR3 DNA reads TGCAGTGCTAGGGGGACCCAACTCACAGATACGCAGTATTTT.

The rearrangement uses TRBV10-3 and TRBJ2-3; unclear D gene. This CDR3 region has 16 residues. V lost 5 bases to trimming and J lost 4 bases, with 19 bases between them. In germline, CDR1 is ENHRY, CDR2 SYGVKD. The CDR3 DNA reads as TGTGCCATCAGTCGTCCTAGGACGCCCGGCGCAGATACGCAGTATTTT. Protein: CAISRPRTPGADTQYF.

This clonotype was detected only a few times. The chain combines TRBV7-2 with TRBJ1-4, with D uncertain. Trimming cost V 5 bases and J 4 bases, with 14 bases left between them. Germline values: CDR1 SGHTA, CDR2 FQGNSA. CDR3 length: 15 amino acids. The DNA of the CDR3 is TGTGCCAGCAGCGAGGGTCGGGTCTATAATGAAAAACTGTTTTTT. It codes for CASSEGRVYNEKLFF.

J is TRBJ1-5 and V is TRBV27, with TRBD1 matching over 8 bases. Germline values: CDR1 MNHEY, CDR2 SMNVEV (reference sequence). This CDR3 is 16 amino acids long. V gave up 1 base and J gave up 2 bases; unmatched junction bases: 4. The CDR3: CASSLYQGAGNQPQHF. Written as DNA, the CDR3 is TGTGCCAGCAGTTTATATCAGGGGGCCGGCAATCAGCCCCAGCATTTT.

V and J are TRBV5-1 and TRBJ2-1; 12 bases match TRBD2. The germline gives CDR1 SGHRS, CDR2 YFSETQ. After removal of 4 bases from V and 7 bases from J, the junction contained 6 bases not matched to a gene. CDR3 length: 15 amino acids. The CDR3 DNA reads TGCGCCAGCAGCCGGGCTAGCGGGGGGGCGAATGAGCAGTTCTTC. Amino acids: CASSRASGGANEQFF.

In this sample, this clonotype turned up many times. The rearrangement joins TRBV10-3 to TRBJ2-5; D not resolved. Per the germline V gene, CDR1 is ENHRY and CDR2 is SYGVKD. The CDR3 sequence is 12 residues long. V was cut by 0 bases and J by 5 bases, with 4 bases left in between. CDR3 DNA: TGTGCCATCAGTGAGTCCCGTGAGACCCAGTACTTC. Translation gives CAISESRETQYF.

This chain uses TRBV10-2 with TRBJ2-4, with no clear D. This CDR3 is 13 amino acids long. Germline CDR1 WSHSY, CDR2 SAAADI. V lost 2 bases and J lost 7, with 9 bases in between. The CDR3 DNA follows: TGCGCCAGCAGTGAGGGCCAGAAGAACATTCAGTACTTC. Protein: CASSEGQKNIQYF.